This TCR beta chain was sequenced for a study of blood T cell repertoires in COVID-19. Across the study: PBMCs, B-cell-depleted T cells, or T cells were the source of the cDNA or gDNA that made up the material.

Repertoires were generated with immunoSEQ multiplex PCR, while TCRdb's copy carries only in-frame clones and drops some. The top ten hold approximately 5.1% of the sample, which has under 80,000 clones, approximately 80% seen once. The CDR3 totals 17 residues. Germline CDR1 is SEHNR and CDR2 is FQNEAQ (reference sequence). Losses at the gene ends were 5 bases for V and 6 bases for J; bases not matched to a gene: 10. Sample: peripheral blood. The V call is TRBV7-9, the J call TRBJ2-3; 14 bases match TRBD2. This TCR derives from a woman over 75 with active or convalescent COVID-19. CDR3 bases: TGTGCCAGCAGCCCGAAAAGACTAGCGGGAGGGGGGGATACGCAGTATTTT. Protein product: CASSPKRLAGGGDTQYF.